This TCR beta chain was recorded in a study of siplizumab effects on memory and regulatory T cells (dated by TCRdb to about 2019). As for the study more broadly: The effect of the anti-CD2 antibody siplizumab on alloreactive T-cell subsets was examined in allogeneic mixed lymphocyte reactions constructed from human PBMCs. The study at large found these results: Among mappable alloreactive CD4+ clones, the Treg-derived fraction averaged about 70% with siplizumab versus about 25% in control reactions. About 75-95% of proliferating CD4+ or CD8+ clones could not be given a naive or memory phenotype. Sequences below about 10^-5 frequency were poorly captured, so only a minor fraction of alloreactive clones could be mapped to unstimulated subsets. Unstimulated naive T cells appeared more diverse than memory T cells, and naive cells seemed to contribute substantially to the alloresponse. Whether proliferating Tregs from siplizumab cultures were suppressive was not functionally confirmed. Siplizumab significantly reduced the cumulative frequency of alloreactive sequences traceable to unstimulated CD4+ memory T cells.

The protocol used for the library was the immunoSEQ multiplex PCR assay. The deep sequencing platform assayed around 10^5 TCR templates per sample. Genomic DNA extracted from sorted T cells was used for TCRbeta CDR3 sequencing. The study's processing was this. The R programming language was used for clonal analysis of the TCRbeta CDR3 data. Alloreactive CD4+ and CD8+ clones were identified by comparing unstimulated samples to CFSE-low samples taken after the reaction. Regulatory or non-regulatory origin of alloreactive CD4+ clones was assigned by matching sequences to the sorted unstimulated Treg and non-Treg repertoires. Not all clones reach the TCRdb copy of this immuneACCESS table, which keeps in-frame sequences only. Checked studies attribute under half of the gap to unresolved V genes and leave the rest unexplained. Clone size and the V and J calls come from that table; the DNA yielded D and trimming. For this sample the table gives 110,000 or so clones, of which about 92% were detected only once. About 0.75% of the sample is held by the ten biggest clonotypes.

Turning to this clone: Its cognate antigen has yet to be identified. Base qualities are not recorded, but no much larger clone differs from it by a single base.

Sorted unstimulated T cells and proliferating T cells recovered from mixed lymphocyte reactions underwent TCRbeta CDR3 sequencing. Fresh whole blood from nine to eleven HLA-typed healthy donors was used to isolate PBMCs. To map where alloreactive clones came from, unstimulated CD4+ regulatory T cells were FACS-sorted. This TCR was sampled from a human donor in good health. The sequencing sample was made of Tregs sorted from blood.

The nucleotide sequence is TGCGCCAGCAGTGCCTCGGGACTAGGGAATGAGCAGTTCTTC. This gives the protein CASSASGLGNEQFF. The receptor chain draws on TRBV10-2 and TRBJ2-1, with 8 central nucleotides matching TRBD2. The CDR3 holds 14 amino acids from the cysteine to the phenylalanine. The retained sequence is limited to the CDR3, 42 bases, with the frame set at the first base. Looking up the germline V gene yields CDR1 WSHSY and CDR2 SAAADI. Here V drops 4 bases and J drops 7 bases, and the junction holds 6 bases not matched to any gene.